This is a list of T cell receptor beta chains from one sample in a study of CD8 T cells in ankylosing spondylitis. MiXCR, run by TCRdb on the 5' RACE reads, gives a single entry per CDR3 protein. The repertoire holds 200,000 to 250,000 distinct CDR3 sequences, with roughly 18% as singletons. The source material was blood, either unsorted or a sorted T cell fraction (not recorded which). The receptor source for this set is a male donor with ankylosing spondylitis. Both conserved end residues are part of each CDR3. Each record gives: D gene, J gene, clone size, V gene, CDR3 DNA, CDR3 protein. D genes are given only for firm matches. Expanded clones get a size class; other rows say once, few or many, or leave the size out.

D gene: TRBD2
J gene: TRBJ2-2
clone size: many
V gene: TRBV7-9
CDR3 DNA: TGTGCCAGCAGCTCGCTAGCGGGAATGAACACCGGGGAGCTGTTTTTT
CDR3 protein: CASSSLAGMNTGELFF

D gene: TRBD2
J gene: TRBJ2-7
clone size: few
V gene: TRBV12-3/TRBV12-4
CDR3 DNA: TGTGCCAGCAGTTATAGCGGGATTGTCTACGAGCAGTACTTC
CDR3 protein: CASSYSGIVYEQYF

D gene: NA
J gene: TRBJ2-7
clone size: NA
V gene: TRBV7-9
CDR3 DNA: TGTGCCAGCAGCGCCGGAGGGGTCGAGCAGTACTTC
CDR3 protein: CASSAGGVEQYF

D gene: TRBD1
J gene: TRBJ1-1
clone size: NA
V gene: TRBV5-1
CDR3 DNA: TGCGCCAGCAGCCCCGACAGGGAAAGAATGAACACTGAAGCTTTCTTT
CDR3 protein: CASSPDRERMNTEAFF

D gene: NA
J gene: TRBJ2-7
clone size: NA
V gene: TRBV10-3
CDR3 DNA: TGTGCCACTCGACTAGTAAGCTCCTACGAGCAGTACTTC
CDR3 protein: CATRLVSSYEQYF

D gene: NA
J gene: TRBJ2-1
clone size: NA
V gene: TRBV7-3
CDR3 DNA: TGTGCCAGCAGCTGGGGGCACGGTGAGCAGTTCTTC
CDR3 protein: CASSWGHGEQFF

D gene: NA
J gene: TRBJ1-2
clone size: few
V gene: TRBV12-3/TRBV12-4
CDR3 DNA: TGTGCCAGCAGTGTCGGACAGCGGACTCCCCTCTATGGCTACACCTTC
CDR3 protein: CASSVGQRTPLYGYTF

D gene: TRBD1
J gene: TRBJ1-1
clone size: few
V gene: TRBV5-8
CDR3 DNA: TGTGCCAGCAGCTATAAAGGGGGCCACACTGAAGCTTTCTTT
CDR3 protein: CASSYKGGHTEAFF

D gene: TRBD1
J gene: TRBJ1-1
clone size: few
V gene: TRBV4-1
CDR3 DNA: TGCGCCAGCAGCCAGACAGGGAAGGGGAACACTGAAGCTTTCTTT
CDR3 protein: CASSQTGKGNTEAFF

D gene: NA
J gene: TRBJ2-2
clone size: few
V gene: TRBV29-1
CDR3 DNA: TGCAGCGTTGTAGCCTCTAGGGGGGAGCTGTTTTTT
CDR3 protein: CSVVASRGELFF

D gene: TRBD2
J gene: TRBJ2-1
clone size: few
V gene: TRBV12-3/TRBV12-4
CDR3 DNA: TGTGCCAGCAGTTTTTATCCTAGCGGGGGGGATGAGCAGTTCTTC
CDR3 protein: CASSFYPSGGDEQFF

D gene: TRBD2
J gene: TRBJ2-1
clone size: few
V gene: TRBV12-3/TRBV12-4
CDR3 DNA: TGTGCCAGCAGTCCCTCGACTAGCGGGAATGAGCAGTTCTTC
CDR3 protein: CASSPSTSGNEQFF

D gene: TRBD1
J gene: TRBJ2-7
clone size: few
V gene: TRBV27
CDR3 DNA: TGTGCCAGCAGTGCGGGGACAGGGGGGATATACGAGCAGTACTTC
CDR3 protein: CASSAGTGGIYEQYF

D gene: TRBD1
J gene: TRBJ2-7
clone size: few
V gene: TRBV20-1
CDR3 DNA: TGCAGTGCTAGGAGGAGGGGGACAGGGAGTTACGAGCAGTACTTC
CDR3 protein: CSARRRGTGSYEQYF

D gene: NA
J gene: TRBJ1-1
clone size: NA
V gene: TRBV7-9
CDR3 DNA: TGTGCCAGCAGAGCAGAGCCCGGAGCCATGAACACTGAAGCTTTCTTT
CDR3 protein: CASRAEPGAMNTEAFF

D gene: NA
J gene: TRBJ2-1
clone size: NA
V gene: TRBV7-6
CDR3 DNA: TGTGCCAGCAGCTCCCCGGGTGTTAGCGGCTACAATGAGCAGTTCTTC
CDR3 protein: CASSSPGVSGYNEQFF

D gene: TRBD1
J gene: TRBJ2-1
clone size: few
V gene: TRBV6-5
CDR3 DNA: TGTGCCAGCAGTTACTCGCCCCGGGACAGAAATGAGCAGTTCTTC
CDR3 protein: CASSYSPRDRNEQFF

D gene: TRBD1
J gene: TRBJ2-7
clone size: few
V gene: TRBV3-1
CDR3 DNA: TGTGCCAGCAGCCTGACAGGGGGTGCATCGGACGAGCAGTACTTC
CDR3 protein: CASSLTGGASDEQYF

D gene: TRBD1
J gene: TRBJ2-1
clone size: NA
V gene: TRBV11-2
CDR3 DNA: TGTGCCAGCAGCTTAATACAGGGGGCTGACAATGAGCAGTTCTTC
CDR3 protein: CASSLIQGADNEQFF

D gene: TRBD2
J gene: TRBJ2-3
clone size: many
V gene: TRBV12-3/TRBV12-4
CDR3 DNA: TGTGCCAGCACTAGCGGGGGAACAGATACGCAGTATTTT
CDR3 protein: CASTSGGTDTQYF

D gene: TRBD2
J gene: TRBJ2-2
clone size: NA
V gene: TRBV28
CDR3 DNA: TGTGCCAGCAGTTTATTCCCTAGCGGGACGAACACCGGGGAGCTGTTTTTT
CDR3 protein: CASSLFPSGTNTGELFF

D gene: TRBD2
J gene: TRBJ2-2
clone size: NA
V gene: TRBV7-3
CDR3 DNA: TGTGCCAGCAGCTCGGGACTAGCGGACACCGGGGAGCTGTTTTTT
CDR3 protein: CASSSGLADTGELFF

D gene: NA
J gene: TRBJ2-2
clone size: few
V gene: TRBV9
CDR3 DNA: TGTGCCAGCAGCGTAGATGCGATGAACACCGGGGAGCTGTTTTTT
CDR3 protein: CASSVDAMNTGELFF

D gene: NA
J gene: TRBJ2-7
clone size: few
V gene: TRBV5-1
CDR3 DNA: TGCGCCAGCAGCTTGGGGGGGGGCGCCTTCCACGAGCAGTACTTC
CDR3 protein: CASSLGGGAFHEQYF

D gene: NA
J gene: TRBJ2-7
clone size: NA
V gene: TRBV27
CDR3 DNA: TGTGCCAGCAGGGGCCTTTACGAGCAGTACTTC
CDR3 protein: CASRGLYEQYF

D gene: TRBD2
J gene: TRBJ2-1
clone size: few
V gene: TRBV5-8
CDR3 DNA: TGTGCCAGCAGCTTGTCGGCTAGCGGGGGCTACAATGAGCAGTTCTTC
CDR3 protein: CASSLSASGGYNEQFF

D gene: TRBD1
J gene: TRBJ1-1
clone size: NA
V gene: TRBV5-1
CDR3 DNA: TGCGCCAGCAGCTTGGCTGGGGGACAGGGATGGACTGAAGCTTTCTTT
CDR3 protein: CASSLAGGQGWTEAFF

D gene: TRBD1
J gene: TRBJ2-7
clone size: NA
V gene: TRBV25-1
CDR3 DNA: TGTGCCAGCAGTGAAGGGGACAGATTCTACGAGCAGTACTTC
CDR3 protein: CASSEGDRFYEQYF

D gene: TRBD1
J gene: TRBJ2-5
clone size: few
V gene: TRBV2
CDR3 DNA: TGTGCCAGCAGTGACGCCGGGACAGAACAAGAGACCCAGTACTTC
CDR3 protein: CASSDAGTEQETQYF

D gene: NA
J gene: TRBJ1-2
clone size: NA
V gene: TRBV11-2
CDR3 DNA: TGTGCCAGCAGCTTAGATTTTTTGGGCGGTGGCTACACCTTC
CDR3 protein: CASSLDFLGGGYTF

D gene: NA
J gene: TRBJ1-2
clone size: NA
V gene: TRBV19
CDR3 DNA: TGTGCCAGTAGTATAACCGGGACAAGCTACACCTTC
CDR3 protein: CASSITGTSYTF

D gene: TRBD1
J gene: TRBJ2-5
clone size: few
V gene: TRBV3-1
CDR3 DNA: TGTGCCAGCAGCCACGTAACAGGGGAAGAGACCCAGTACTTC
CDR3 protein: CASSHVTGEETQYF

D gene: NA
J gene: TRBJ1-5
clone size: NA
V gene: TRBV27
CDR3 DNA: TGTGCCAGCAGTTTTGGCGGCAGGGCGAATCAGCCCCAGCATTTT
CDR3 protein: CASSFGGRANQPQHF

D gene: NA
J gene: TRBJ2-1
clone size: few
V gene: TRBV20-1
CDR3 DNA: TGCAGTGCTAGAGATTGGGGGGGCGAGTACAATGAGCAGTTCTTC
CDR3 protein: CSARDWGGEYNEQFF

D gene: TRBD2
J gene: TRBJ2-3
clone size: NA
V gene: TRBV6-4
CDR3 DNA: TGTGCCAGCAGTGACTCGTTTAGCGGGGGAAGCACAGATACGCAGTATTTT
CDR3 protein: CASSDSFSGGSTDTQYF